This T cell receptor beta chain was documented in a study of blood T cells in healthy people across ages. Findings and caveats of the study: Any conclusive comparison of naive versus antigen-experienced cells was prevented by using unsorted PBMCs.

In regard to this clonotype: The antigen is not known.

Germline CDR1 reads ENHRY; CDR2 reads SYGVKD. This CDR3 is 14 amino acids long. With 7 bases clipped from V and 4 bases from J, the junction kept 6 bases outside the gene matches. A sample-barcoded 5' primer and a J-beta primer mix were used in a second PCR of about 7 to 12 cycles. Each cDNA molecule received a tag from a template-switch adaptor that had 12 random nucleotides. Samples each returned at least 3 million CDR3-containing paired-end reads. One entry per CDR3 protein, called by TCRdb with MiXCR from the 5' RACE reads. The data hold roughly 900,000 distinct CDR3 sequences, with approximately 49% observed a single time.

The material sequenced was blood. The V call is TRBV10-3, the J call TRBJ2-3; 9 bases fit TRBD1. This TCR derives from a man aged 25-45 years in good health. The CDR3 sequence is CAIKSGQGADTQYF. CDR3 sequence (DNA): TGTGCCATCAAGTCGGGACAGGGCGCAGATACGCAGTATTTT.